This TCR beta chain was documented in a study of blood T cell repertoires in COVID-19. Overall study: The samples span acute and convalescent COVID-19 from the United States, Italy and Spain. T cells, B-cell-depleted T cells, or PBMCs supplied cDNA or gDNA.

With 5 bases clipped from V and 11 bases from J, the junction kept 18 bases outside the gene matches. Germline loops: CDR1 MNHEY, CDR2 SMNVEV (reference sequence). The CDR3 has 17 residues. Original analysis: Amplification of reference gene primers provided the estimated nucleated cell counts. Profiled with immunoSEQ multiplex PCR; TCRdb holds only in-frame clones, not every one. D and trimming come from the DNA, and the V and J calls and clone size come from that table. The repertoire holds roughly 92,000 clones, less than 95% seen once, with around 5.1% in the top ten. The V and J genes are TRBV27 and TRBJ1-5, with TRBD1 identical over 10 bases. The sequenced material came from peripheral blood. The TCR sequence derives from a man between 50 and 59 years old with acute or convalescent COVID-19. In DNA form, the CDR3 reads TGTGCCAGCAGTCCACAACGCCTAGGACAGGGGGTAAAGTCCCAGCATTTT. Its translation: CASSPQRLGQGVKSQHF.